This T cell receptor (beta chain) derives from a study of blood T cell repertoires in COVID-19. Study-wide background: Sample material is recorded as cDNA or gDNA derived from T cells, B-cell-depleted T cells, or PBMCs.

Using immunoSEQ multiplex PCR, the repertoire was profiled, and TCRdb retains in-frame clones only, with some absent. This table has about 46,000 clones, approximately 88% appearing once. Sequencing used peripheral blood. This sequence originates from a man in his fifties or sixties with acute or convalescent COVID-19.

As DNA, the CDR3 is TGTGCCAGCAGCCCGAACTTGAACACTGAAGCTTTCTTT. It specifies CASSPNLNTEAFF. The chain links TRBV9 to TRBJ1-1; the D is unclear. V dropped 4 bases and J dropped 0 bases, with 7 bases sitting between them. The V gene's germline CDR1 is SGDLS and CDR2 YYNGEE. This CDR3 has 13 amino acids.